Listed below are T cell receptor beta chains from one sample, sequenced in a study of shared clonotypes between healthy human individuals. Method: immunoSEQ multiplex PCR; TCRdb's copy keeps in-frame clones and lacks some. The table records a few hundred thousand clones, around 97% of them present only once. Sequencing was performed on naive CD4+ T cells sorted from blood. These receptors all come from a woman in her 30s in good health. CDR3s include the opening cysteine and the closing phenylalanine or tryptophan. Each record gives: CDR3 DNA, CDR3 protein, V gene, D gene, CDR3 length, J gene, clone size. The D gene is left open where the match is weak. Clone size is given for some rows only: seen once, a few or many times, or a class if the clone is expanded.

TGCGCCAGCAGCTTGGCCGGGGTTGCCTACGAGCAGTACTTC | CASSLAGVAYEQYF | TRBV5-1 | NA | 14 | TRBJ2-7 | NA
TGTGCCAGCAGTGTGTCGGGGAACAATCAGCCCCAGCATTTT | CASSVSGNNQPQHF | TRBV2 | NA | 14 | TRBJ1-5 | NA
TGTGCCAGCAGTGGGGACAGACATACTCCCCAAGAGACCCAGTACTTC | CASSGDRHTPQETQYF | TRBV28 | TRBD1 | 16 | TRBJ2-5 | NA
TGTGCCAGCAGTATCCACCCCTCCTACGAGCAGTACTTC | CASSIHPSYEQYF | TRBV28 | NA | 13 | TRBJ2-7 | NA
TGTGCCAGCAGTTCCCCCGGGATCGGGAATTCACCCCTCCACTTT | CASSSPGIGNSPLHF | TRBV25-1 | NA | 15 | TRBJ1-6 | NA
TGTGCCAGCGGACAGGTGTCTCCCTACAATGAGCAGTTCTTC | CASGQVSPYNEQFF | TRBV28 | TRBD1 | 14 | TRBJ2-1 | once
TGTGCCAGCAGCTTAAACCTTAGGGAGCAGTACTTC | CASSLNLREQYF | TRBV7-2 | NA | 12 | TRBJ2-7 | NA
TGCGCCAGCAGCGTCTTCACAGATACGCAGTATTTT | CASSVFTDTQYF | TRBV5-1 | NA | 12 | TRBJ2-3 | NA
TGTGCCAGCAGCTCCCAAGCGGGGAGTTTGACTGAAGCTTTCTTT | CASSSQAGSLTEAFF | TRBV4-2 | NA | 15 | TRBJ1-1 | NA
TGTGCCAGCAGCTTGCAGGGGAGAACTGAAGCTTTCTTT | CASSLQGRTEAFF | TRBV5-4 | NA | 13 | TRBJ1-1 | NA
TGTGCCAGCACTCTGACTTGGGGTTCCACAGATACGCAGTATTTT | CASTLTWGSTDTQYF | TRBV28 | NA | 15 | TRBJ2-3 | NA
TGTGCCAGCAGCTTAACAGGAGGAACTCAGCCCCAGCATTTT | CASSLTGGTQPQHF | TRBV7-8 | NA | 14 | TRBJ1-5 | NA
TGCGCCAGCAGCTTGGGCGCAGGGGGCTTCACTGAAGCTTTCTTT | CASSLGAGGFTEAFF | TRBV5-1 | TRBD1 | 15 | TRBJ1-1 | NA
TGTGCCAGCAGCCGAGCGGGAGGAATCGAAACAGATACGCAGTATTTT | CASSRAGGIETDTQYF | TRBV5-4 | TRBD2 | 16 | TRBJ2-3 | NA
TGTGCCAGCAGTTACGAGGGCAGCCGGGGCACCGGGGAGCTGTTTTTT | CASSYEGSRGTGELFF | TRBV6-5 | NA | 16 | TRBJ2-2 | NA
TGTGCCAGCAGTGCCGGCGGGCTCGACTTC | CASSAGGLDF | TRBV6-1 | NA | 10 | TRBJ2-5 | NA
TGTGCCAGCACCCACCGCGGGGGGCGAGTCGAGCAGTACTTC | CASTHRGGRVEQYF | TRBV28 | TRBD2 | 14 | TRBJ2-7 | NA
TGTGCCATCAGTCCGGTGGGAAACACCATATATTTT | CAISPVGNTIYF | TRBV10-3 | NA | 12 | TRBJ1-3 | NA
TGTGCCAGCAGGTACTCAGGGGGAAGGAACACTGAAGCTTTCTTT | CASRYSGGRNTEAFF | TRBV28 | TRBD1 | 15 | TRBJ1-1 | NA
TGTGCCAGCAGCGCCACACCGGGACAGGAAGGACTAGCGGGAGGGCCTAAGGATACGCAGTATTTT | CASSATPGQEGLAGGPKDTQYF | TRBV9 | TRBD2 | 22 | TRBJ2-3 | NA
TGTGCCAGCTCACCATTTGACGGCGGCATGAACACTGAAGCTTTCTTT | CASSPFDGGMNTEAFF | TRBV18 | NA | 16 | TRBJ1-1 | NA
TGTGCCAGCAACCGGGACAGGCAAGAGACCCAGTACTTC | CASNRDRQETQYF | TRBV28 | TRBD1 | 13 | TRBJ2-5 | NA
TGTGCCAGCATCTCCGGGCCACCGTACGAGCAGTACTTC | CASISGPPYEQYF | TRBV28 | NA | 13 | TRBJ2-7 | NA
TGTGCCAGCAGTCCGCCCCCCAGGGTGAACACTGAAGCTTTCTTT | CASSPPPRVNTEAFF | TRBV27 | NA | 15 | TRBJ1-1 | NA
TGTGCCAGCAGTTTATTACAGGGGAGGTCCAATCAGCCCCAGCATTTT | CASSLLQGRSNQPQHF | TRBV28 | TRBD1 | 16 | TRBJ1-5 | NA
TGTGCCAGTACCGAAACGGGGGTATATGGCTACACCTTC | CASTETGVYGYTF | TRBV19 | NA | 13 | TRBJ1-2 | NA
TGTGCCAGCAGCCCACGGGACGGGCAGAATGAAAAACTGTTTTTT | CASSPRDGQNEKLFF | TRBV11-1 | NA | 15 | TRBJ1-4 | NA